The sequence of this T cell receptor (beta chain) was determined in a study of tumor and adjacent non-tumor tissue in lung cancer. Study-wide context: Histology: 12 adenocarcinoma, 2 squamous cell carcinoma, 1 small cell lung cancer.

About this clonotype: Its antigen is undetermined. At one boundary the junction diverges from the germline segment, which might be a read error.

The CDR3 is made up of 12 amino acids. This sample's RNA came from whole unsorted tissue. The normal lung tissue was taken more than 3 cm from the tumor edge. Overall study results and limits: Higher tumor TCR diversity was associated with shorter survival. Compared with tumor, normal lung showed significantly lower TCR diversity.

The library came from three nested PCR rounds adapted from ARM-PCR protocols. TCRdb reprocessed the multiplex PCR reads via MiXCR and lists one record per CDR3 protein. The data show about 110,000 distinct CDR3 sequences, 60% to 65% seen once. This clonotype originated in a man aged 60 to 75 with non-small cell lung cancer. The sequenced material came from distant non-tumor lung tissue. V is TRBV12-3 or TRBV12-4 and J is TRBJ1-2; D gene ambiguous. CDR3 sequence reads: CANSSANYGYTF. The CDR3 DNA follows: TGTGCCAACAGTTCTGCTAACTATGGCTACACCTTC.